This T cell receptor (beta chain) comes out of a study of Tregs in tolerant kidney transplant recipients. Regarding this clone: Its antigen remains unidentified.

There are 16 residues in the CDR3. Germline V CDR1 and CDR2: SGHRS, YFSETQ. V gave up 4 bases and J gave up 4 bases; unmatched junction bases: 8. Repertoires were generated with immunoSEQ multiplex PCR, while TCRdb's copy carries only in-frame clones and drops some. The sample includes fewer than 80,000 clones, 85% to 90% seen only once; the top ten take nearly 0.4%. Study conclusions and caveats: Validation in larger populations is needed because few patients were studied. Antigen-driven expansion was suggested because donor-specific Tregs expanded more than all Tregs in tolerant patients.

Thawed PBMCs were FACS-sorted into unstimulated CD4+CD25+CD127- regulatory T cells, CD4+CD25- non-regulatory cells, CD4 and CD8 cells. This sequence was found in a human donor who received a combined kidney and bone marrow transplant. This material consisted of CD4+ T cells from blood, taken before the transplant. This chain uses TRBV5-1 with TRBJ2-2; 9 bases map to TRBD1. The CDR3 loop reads CASSRYRGRGTGELFF. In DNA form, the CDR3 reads TGCGCCAGCAGCCGATACAGGGGGCGCGGCACCGGGGAGCTGTTTTTT.